The 25 T cell receptor beta chains below all came from one sample that was sequenced in a study of T cells in women clearing cervical HPV infection. Assay used: immunoSEQ multiplex PCR; TCRdb lists only in-frame clones, some missing. The data include roughly 25,000 clones; the top ten clones carry roughly 6.8%. Input material: blood buffy coat. These receptor sequences come from a woman aged 18 to 75 with a cervical HPV16 infection that either progressed to CIN3+ or cleared (not recorded which).

Details on this clone: Sequencing ends 3 residues short of the CDR3 end; the germline J gene provides the rest. The genes are TRBV7-9 and TRBJ1-4; the D gene is possibly TRBD1 (6 bases). CDR1 and CDR2 from the germline V gene are SEHNR and FQNEAQ (reference sequence). Trimming took 2 bases from V and 8 from J, leaving 9 bases between them. The CDR3 runs 13 residues. The CDR3 bases that were read are TGTGCCAGCAGCTTACGGAGGGGGGAAAAA. Translating it yields CASSLRRGEK. The CDR3 reads in full as CASSLRRGEKLFF.

On this clone: The CDR3 extends 3 residues past the end of the read, so its final part is completed from the germline J gene. V and J are TRBV7-9 and TRBJ1-1; D remains unclear. Germline values: CDR1 SEHNR, CDR2 FQNEAQ (reference sequence). CDR3 length equals 11 residues. CDR3 bases read: TGTGCCGCGACGGGGTTCGATGAG. Translated: CAATGFDE. In full, the CDR3 is CAATGFDEAFF.

As to this clone: The CDR3 end is not reached by the read, which stops 3 residues before it; the germline J gene fills it in. The gene calls are TRBV29-1 and TRBJ2-4; 15 bases are shared with TRBD2. The CDR3 length is 17 residues. The J segment lost 2 bases and the V segment lost 7 bases, leaving 9 bases of the junction unmatched. Looked up from germline, CDR1 is SQVTM and CDR2 is ANQGSEA. The part of the CDR3 DNA that was read is TGCAGCGCCAGGACTAGCGGGAGGGGCCCCCCCAAAAACATT. It codes for CSARTSGRGPPKNI. The whole CDR3 sequence is CSARTSGRGPPKNIQYF.

Note on this clone: Sequencing ends 3 residues short of the CDR3 end; the germline J gene provides the rest. This chain links TRBV28 with TRBJ2-3, with 10 bases matching TRBD2. The V gene's germline CDR1 is MDHEN and CDR2 SYDVKM. The CDR3 consists of 18 residues. V was pared by 2 bases and J by 4 bases, with 12 bases of the junction left unmatched. The sequenced part of the CDR3 DNA is TGTGCCAGCAGTTTAGGTTGGGCAAGCGGGAGGGAATCAGATACG. It is translated as CASSLGWASGRESDT. The full CDR3 reads CASSLGWASGRESDTQYF. Drawing the rest from reference TRBV28 and TRBJ2-3, the complete variable domain is DVKVTQSSRYLVKRTGEKVFLECVQDMDHENMFWYRQDPGLGLRLIYFSYDVKMKEKGDIPEGYSVSREKKERFSLILESASTNQTSMYLCASSLGWASGRESDTQYFGPGTRLTVL.

A remark on this clone: Read data end 3 residues before the CDR3 end; the end is taken from the germline J gene. The chain links TRBV29-1 to TRBJ2-1; 15 bases match TRBD2. Germline V gives CDR1 SQVTM, CDR2 ANQGSEA. V gave up 6 bases and J gave up 0 bases; unmatched junction bases: 18. The CDR3 has 21 residues. The CDR3 is CSVLGLAGGATSRSSYNEQFF. The part of the CDR3 DNA that was read is TGCAGCGTACTGGGACTAGCGGGAGGAGCGACGTCTCGAAGCTCCTACAATGAG.

As for this clone: The CDR3 is cut off 3 residues early in the read; its end comes from the germline J gene. The chain couples TRBV20-1 to TRBJ2-5, with TRBD2 matching 9 bases. The CDR3 is 15 residues long. Germline trimming cut 5 bases from V and 6 bases from J; bases unmatched to any gene: 13. Germline loops: CDR1 DFQATT, CDR2 SNEGSKA (reference sequence). The CDR3 DNA, read in part, is TGCAGTGCTGAAAAATCGCGGGAGGGCCGACAGACC. It is translated as CSAEKSREGRQT. The complete CDR3 reads CSAEKSREGRQTQYF.

In regard to this clone: The sequenced fragment ends 3 residues before the CDR3 boundary, so the rest is inferred from the germline J gene. V and J are TRBV7-9 and TRBJ2-7, with TRBD2 as a possible D gene (5 bases). Germline V lookup: CDR1 SEHNR, CDR2 FQNEAQ (reference sequence). With 4 bases removed from V and 0 bases from J, the gap between germline ends came to 13 bases. This CDR3 spans 15 amino acids. CDR3 in amino acids: CASSSDPGLSYEQYF. The DNA read from the CDR3 is TGTGCCAGCAGCTCGGACCCCGGACTCTCCTACGAG.

Worth noting for this clone: The read gets to within 3 residues of the CDR3 end, and the germline J gene fills in the rest. The chain employs TRBV7-9 and TRBJ2-4, with a possible D match to TRBD2 (5 bases). In germline, CDR1 is SEHNR, CDR2 FQNEAQ (reference sequence). The CDR3 is 15 residues long. The sequenced part of the CDR3 DNA is TGTGCCAGCAGCTTAGGCCAGTCTAGCAACTATGGT. Translated: CASSLGQSSNYG. The whole CDR3 protein is CASSLGQSSNYGQYF.

A remark on this clone: The CDR3 end is not reached by the read, which stops 3 residues before it; the germline J gene fills it in. The rearrangement joins TRBV30 to TRBJ2-7, with D possibly matching TRBD1 (6 bases). The germline CDR1 and CDR2 sequences are GTSNPN and SVGIG (reference sequence). The CDR3 spans 15 residues. Trimming removed 0 bases at V and 1 base at J, with 13 bases between. CDR3 region: CAWSVLGAGSYEQYF. The sequenced CDR3 bases are TGTGCCTGGAGTGTACTGGGGGCAGGGTCCTACGAG.

About this clone itself: The CDR3 end lies 3 residues beyond the end of the read and is filled in from the germline J gene. The rearrangement joins TRBV19 to TRBJ1-2; D gene unclear. The CDR3 sequence is 15 residues long. CDR1 and CDR2 from the germline V gene are LNHDA and SQIVND (reference sequence). The CDR3 sequence: CASSITVTYSRGYTF. CDR3 DNA, as far as it was read: TGTGCCAGTAGTATAACGGTCACGTACAGCCGGGGC.

About this clone: The observed sequence ends 3 residues before the CDR3 terminus, with the missing tail filled in from the germline J gene. V and J are TRBV11-3 and TRBJ2-7, with TRBD2 as a possible D gene (6 bases). The germline V gene encodes CDR1 SGHNT and CDR2 YENEEA. The V end was cut by 4 bases, the J end by 0 bases, with 7 bases between. The CDR3 spans 13 residues. This CDR3 is CASSSDYSYEQYF. Incomplete CDR3 DNA: TGTGCCAGCAGCTCGGACTACTCCTACGAG.

On this clone itself: Sequencing ends 3 residues short of the CDR3 end; the germline J gene provides the rest. The genes are TRBV6-1 and TRBJ1-2; 8 nucleotides line up with TRBD1. Trimming at V came to 0 bases and at J to 5 bases, leaving 5 bases not matched to a gene. The CDR3 covers 15 residues. The germline V gene has CDR1 MNHNS and CDR2 SASEGT. The CDR3 here is CASSEARTGRYGYTF. The DNA read from the CDR3 is TGTGCCAGCAGTGAAGCTCGGACAGGGAGGTATGGC.

As for this clone: The CDR3 extends 3 residues past the end of the read, so its final part is completed from the germline J gene. V and J are TRBV15 and TRBJ2-5, with D tentatively TRBD2 (6 bases). Germline V gene data show CDR1 as LNHNV and CDR2 as YYDKDF (reference sequence). V was cut by 2 bases and J by 3 bases, with 16 bases left in between. This CDR3 region has 16 residues. The part of the CDR3 DNA that was read is TGTGCCACCAGCAGACCTCTGGCGGGGATAAAAGAGACC. Its translation is CATSRPLAGIKET. The CDR3 reads in full as CATSRPLAGIKETQYF. Full variable domain (rest looked up from reference TRBV15 and TRBJ2-5): DAMVIQNPRYQVTQFGKPVTLSCSQTLNHNVMYWYQQKSSQAPKLLFHYYDKDFNNEADTPDNFQSRRPNTSFCFLDIRSPGLGDTAMYLCATSRPLAGIKETQYFGPGTRLLVL.

As for this clone: The read ends 3 residues early relative to the CDR3; the germline J gene fills the gap. V and J are TRBV11-2 and TRBJ2-1, with TRBD2 as a possible D gene (5 bases). This CDR3 contains 15 residues. V was shortened by 0 bases and J by 4 bases, with 10 bases between the two germline ends. The germline V gene has CDR1 SGHAT and CDR2 FQNNGV. CDR3 amino acids: CASSLDASQYNEQFF. The sequenced part of the CDR3 DNA is TGTGCCAGCAGCTTAGATGCTAGCCAATACAATGAG.

Comment on this clone: The read ends 3 residues early relative to the CDR3; the germline J gene fills the gap. J is TRBJ2-1 and V is TRBV20-1; 9 nucleotides agree with TRBD1. V lost 6 bases and J lost 7; bases outside the gene matches: 13. Germline V CDR1 and CDR2: DFQATT, SNEGSKA (reference sequence). The CDR3 totals 15 residues. The sequenced part of the CDR3 DNA is TGCAGTGCGCCGACTTTCGGCGGACAGGGGAATGAG. It specifies CSAPTFGGQGNE. The whole CDR3 protein reads CSAPTFGGQGNEQFF.

Details on this clone: The DNA ends 3 residues before the CDR3 does, and the rest of the CDR3 is filled in from the germline J gene. V usage is TRBV7-9 and J usage is TRBJ1-1, with D unclear. The CDR3 is 11 residues long. Germline V CDR1 and CDR2: SEHNR, FQNEAQ (reference sequence). The covered CDR3 bases are TGTGCCAGCAGCTTGGGCCAGGAA. Translated, it gives CASSLGQE. The whole CDR3 protein is CASSLGQEAFF.

Concerning this clone: The read gets to within 3 residues of the CDR3 end, and the germline J gene fills in the rest. J is TRBJ1-2 and V is TRBV7-6; D is perhaps TRBD1 (5 bases). The germline V gene encodes CDR1 SGHVS and CDR2 FNYEAQ. The CDR3 is 17 amino acids. The chain's CDR3 is CASQLTGLADLGNTYTF. The covered CDR3 bases are TGTGCCAGCCAATTGACGGGACTAGCGGACCTCGGAAATACC. The full variable domain, completed using reference TRBV7-6 and TRBJ1-2, is GAGVSQSPRYKVTKRGQDVALRCDPISGHVSLYWYRQALGQGPEFLTYFNYEAQQDKSGLPNDRFSAERPEGSISTLTIQRTEQRDSAMYRCASQLTGLADLGNTYTFGSGTRLTVV.

Incomplete CDR3 DNA: TGTGCCAGCAGCAGGACACGGGATGAAAAG. Its translation: CASSRTRDEK. The CDR3 in full is CASSRTRDEKLFF. This chain links TRBV2 with TRBJ2-2; D assignment may be TRBD1 or TRBD2 (5 bases each). The CDR3 is cut off 3 residues early in the read; its end comes from the germline J gene. From germline, CDR1 is SNHLY and CDR2 FYNNEI. The CDR3 spans 13 residues.

As to this clone: With the read ending 3 residues before the CDR3 end, the germline J gene is used to fill in that end. This chain connects TRBV10-1 to TRBJ1-1; D remains unclear. Trimming shortened V by 2 bases and J by 0 bases, and 10 bases separated the two germline ends. The CDR3 spans 15 residues. The germline V gene has CDR1 WNHNN and CDR2 SYGVQD (reference sequence). CDR3 protein: CASSESIFMNTEAFF. The part of the CDR3 DNA that was read is TGCGCCAGCAGTGAGAGCATATTTATGAACACTGAA.

According to its frequency, this clone is medium-sized. The read ends 3 residues before the CDR3 terminus; that terminus is restored from the germline J gene. J is TRBJ2-3 and V is TRBV12-5, with a possible D match to TRBD1 (6 bases). Trimming cost V 2 bases and J 0 bases, with 15 bases left between them. The CDR3 length is 17 residues. CDR1 and CDR2 from the germline V gene are LGHNT and FRNRAP. The CDR3 DNA, read in part, is TGTGCTAGTGGTTTGAATACTAACAGGGCCAGCACAGATACG. Amino acids: CASGLNTNRASTDT. The entire CDR3 sequence reads CASGLNTNRASTDTQYF.

Worth noting for this clone: The read comes to an end 3 residues before the CDR3 does, leaving the germline J gene to fill in the end. The genes are TRBV19 and TRBJ2-1; 9 bases agree with TRBD1. CDR3 length equals 15 residues. Germline V gene data show CDR1 as LNHDA and CDR2 as SQIVND (reference sequence). Trimming at V came to 6 bases and at J to 2 bases, leaving 5 bases not matched to a gene. The DNA read from the CDR3 is TGTGCCAGTAGAAACCGGGACAGGGCCTACAATGAG. Translating gives CASRNRDRAYNE. The entire CDR3 sequence reads CASRNRDRAYNEQFF. Drawing the rest from reference TRBV19 and TRBJ2-1, the complete variable domain is DGGITQSPKYLFRKEGQNVTLSCEQNLNHDAMYWYRQDPGQGLRLIYYSQIVNDFQKGDIAEGYSVSREKKESFPLTVTSAQKNPTAFYLCASRNRDRAYNEQFFGPGTRLTVL.

A remark on this clone: The read stops 3 residues short of the end of the CDR3; the missing end is completed from the germline J gene. The chain is built from TRBV5-6 and TRBJ2-1, with 9 nucleotides matching TRBD1. V trimming: 2 bases; J trimming: 8 bases; junction bases outside the gene matches: 8. Germline V CDR1 and CDR2: SGHDT, YYEEEE. This CDR3 spans 15 amino acids. The CDR3 DNA, read in part, is TGTGCCAGCAGCTTTTTCGGAAGACAGGGGGATGAG. This gives the protein CASSFFGRQGDE. The entire CDR3 sequence reads CASSFFGRQGDEQFF.

A remark on this clone: The read ends 3 residues shy of where the CDR3 ends; the end is completed using the germline J gene. The chain combines TRBV30 with TRBJ2-4; TRBD1 is a possible D gene (5 bases). The V gene's germline CDR1 is GTSNPN and CDR2 SVGIG (reference sequence). This CDR3 is 13 amino acids long. Partial CDR3 DNA: TGTGCCTGGAGCCCAGGGTTTGTTTATGGT. Encoded protein: CAWSPGFVYG. The whole CDR3 is CAWSPGFVYGQYF. The full variable domain, completed using reference TRBV30 and TRBJ2-4, is SQTIHQWPATLVQPVGSPLSLECTVEGTSNPNLYWYRQAAGRGLQLLFYSVGIGQISSEVPQNLSASRPQDRQFILSSKKLLLSDSGFYLCAWSPGFVYGQYFGAGTRLSVL.

A note on this clone: Read data end 3 residues before the CDR3 end; the end is taken from the germline J gene. The chain employs TRBV6-2 or TRBV6-3 and TRBJ1-5, with TRBD1 matching over 8 bases. This CDR3 is 16 amino acids long. CDR1 and CDR2 from the germline V gene are MNHEY and SVGEGT. V trimming: 2 bases; J trimming: 0 bases; junction bases outside the gene matches: 3. CDR3 amino acids: CASSYTGGYSNQPQHF. The covered CDR3 bases are TGTGCCAGCAGTTACACAGGGGGTTATAGCAATCAGCCC.

Of note for this clone: The read finishes 3 residues shy of the CDR3 end, and the germline J gene is used to complete it. J is TRBJ2-3 and V is TRBV10-3; D is perhaps TRBD1 (6 bases). Germline V gives CDR1 ENHRY, CDR2 SYGVKD. V was cut by 6 bases and J by 4 bases, with 11 bases left in between. CDR3 size: 13 residues. CDR3 protein: CAIRLTGADTQYF. Incomplete CDR3 DNA: TGTGCCATCAGGTTGACAGGTGCAGATACG.